This passage covers 15 T cell receptor beta chains from one sample sequenced in a study of blood T cell repertoires in COVID-19. Clones were read by immunoSEQ multiplex PCR, and TCRdb kept only the in-frame ones, dropping some. This sample carries about 250,000 clones, 80% to 90% of them seen once, and the ten largest clones take approximately 2.5%. Input material: PBMCs or T cells enriched from blood (not recorded which). The source of these receptors is a woman aged 18 to 35 who had recovered from COVID-19.

The chain is built from TRBV7-9 and TRBJ1-2; 7 nucleotides align to TRBD1. The trim removed 5 bases at V and 8 bases at J, leaving 17 bases unmatched. The CDR3 sequence is 16 residues long. Germline V lookup: CDR1 SEHNR, CDR2 FQNEAQ (reference sequence). The CDR3 loop reads CASSQSDRVSSEGYTF. The CDR3 region has the DNA TGTGCCAGCAGCCAATCCGACAGGGTTTCATCGGAGGGCTACACCTTC.

The chain has TRBV5-1 and TRBJ1-1; D remains unclear. The CDR3 runs to 15 residues. V was cut by 6 bases and J by 1 base, with 16 bases left in between. Germline CDR1 and CDR2: SGHRS and YFSETQ. The CDR3 DNA sequence: TGCGCCAGCACCCTCGACCATACGGGGAACACTGAAGCTTTCTTT. This encodes CASTLDHTGNTEAFF.

The chain combines TRBV5-1 with TRBJ2-3; tentative D call: TRBD2 (6 bases). Between the trimmed V and J ends, which lost 3 bases and 4 bases, there was a span of 6 bases. The CDR3 has 12 residues. Germline CDR1 is SGHRS and CDR2 is YFSETQ. CDR3 in amino acids: CASSWGADTQYF. CDR3 nucleotide sequence: TGCGCCAGCAGCTGGGGGGCAGATACGCAGTATTTT.

The chain combines TRBV4-1 with TRBJ1-2, with D possibly matching TRBD1 (5 bases). The V and J ends lost 2 bases and 2 bases respectively, with 15 bases between them. The CDR3 contains 16 residues. Germline values: CDR1 MGHRA, CDR2 YSYEKL. In DNA form, the CDR3 reads TGCGCCAGCAGCCAACTCCCTACAGGAGAGAACTATGGCTACACCTTC. Protein sequence: CASSQLPTGENYGYTF.

Remarks on this clone: The same CDR3 also results from other DNA sequences found in this sample. The rearrangement uses TRBV5-5 and TRBJ2-7; D remains unclear. CDR1 is SGHKS, CDR2 YYEKEE, per germline (reference sequence). CDR3 length equals 12 residues. Trimming took 4 bases from V and 0 from J, leaving 5 bases between them. CDR3 in amino acids: CASSLSSYEQYF. CDR3 bases: TGTGCCAGCAGCCTTAGCTCCTACGAGCAGTACTTC.

The rearrangement uses TRBV6-4 and TRBJ2-7; the D is unclear. V dropped 3 bases and J dropped 0 bases, with 6 bases sitting between them. CDR3 size: 13 residues. CDR1 and CDR2 from the germline V gene are MRHNA and SNTAGT. The CDR3 DNA reads TGTGCCAGCAGTGAGGCCCGCTCCTACGAGCAGTACTTC. Its protein is CASSEARSYEQYF.

This sequence joins TRBV7-6 and TRBJ1-2; 7 bases are a match to TRBD1. J gave up 8 bases and V 5 bases, and 14 bases lay outside the gene matches. The CDR3 totals 15 residues. Germline V lookup: CDR1 SGHVS, CDR2 FNYEAQ. The CDR3 sequence: CASSPPTGAAGGYTF. The CDR3 coding sequence is TGTGCCAGCAGCCCCCCCACAGGGGCCGCGGGGGGCTACACCTTC.

The rearrangement uses TRBV3-1 (or the pseudogene TRBV3-2) and TRBJ1-2, with D maybe TRBD1 (5 bases). The CDR3 runs to 12 residues. The germline gives CDR1 LGHDT, CDR2 YNNKEL (reference sequence). Deletions cut 5 bases from V and 4 bases from J, with 8 bases between. CDR3 nucleotides: TGTGCCAGCAGCAAGACAGCCTATGGCTACACCTTC. Encoded protein: CASSKTAYGYTF.

J is TRBJ1-2 and V is TRBV5-4; 10 bases agree with TRBD1. After removal of 2 bases from V and 8 bases from J, the junction contained 6 bases not matched to a gene. This CDR3 spans 14 amino acids. Per the germline V gene, CDR1 is SGHNT and CDR2 is YYREEE (reference sequence). The CDR3 DNA follows: TGTGCCAGCAGCTTACTGACAGGGGGCTACGGCTACACCTTC. Its protein product is CASSLLTGGYGYTF.

The rearrangement links TRBV18 to TRBJ2-1; D ambiguous. The CDR3 contains 12 residues. Trimming left V 3 bases short and J 4 bases short, with 4 bases between. From germline, CDR1 is KGHSH and CDR2 LQKENI. CDR3 DNA sequence: TGTGCCAGCTCACCCATTTACAATGAGCAGTTCTTC. Translation gives CASSPIYNEQFF.

The chain couples TRBV6-2 or TRBV6-3 to TRBJ1-2; no clear D gene. Germline lookup yields CDR1 MNHEY and CDR2 SVGEGT. The V end was cut by 5 bases, the J end by 8 bases, with 18 bases between. This CDR3 region has 14 residues. Written as DNA, the CDR3 is TGTGCCAGCAGTCGCGACGGGGTCTGGAGGGGCTACACCTTC. It yields the protein CASSRDGVWRGYTF.

The V and J genes are TRBV2 and TRBJ1-5; 11 positions match TRBD1. The V gene's germline CDR1 is SNHLY and CDR2 FYNNEI. The CDR3 totals 15 residues. Germline trimming cut 9 bases from V and 1 base from J; bases unmatched to any gene: 5. Here the CDR3 DNA reads TGTGCCAGTACGGACAGGGGGCAAAGCAATCAGCCCCAGCATTTT. Its protein is CASTDRGQSNQPQHF.

V is TRBV5-6 and J is TRBJ2-5, with D perhaps matching TRBD1 (6 bases). The CDR3 spans 14 residues. Germline V gene sequence: CDR1 SGHDT, CDR2 YYEEEE. Deletions cut 0 bases from V and 6 bases from J, with 12 bases between. The CDR3 reads CASSLGQAAQTQYF. For the CDR3, the DNA is TGTGCCAGCAGCTTGGGACAGGCGGCACAGACCCAGTACTTC.

The chain has TRBV11-3 and TRBJ1-3; perhaps TRBD1 as D (5 bases). This CDR3 is built from 15 residues. Trimming took 4 bases from V and 4 from J, leaving 14 bases between them. From germline, CDR1 is SGHNT and CDR2 YENEEA. Here the CDR3 DNA reads TGTGCCAGCAGCTCCGGACGCGGGGGAGGAAACACCATATATTTT. Translated: CASSSGRGGGNTIYF.

The chain recombines TRBV6-5 with TRBJ2-7; D perhaps matches TRBD1 (7 bases). The germline V gene has CDR1 MNHEY and CDR2 SVGAGI. The CDR3 consists of 16 residues. Trimming cost V 4 bases and J 2 bases, with 18 bases left between them. Here the CDR3 DNA reads TGTGCCAGCAGTTCATCCACCCAGGGGGGACCCTACGAGCAGTACTTC. This codes for CASSSSTQGGPYEQYF.